The 15 T cell receptor beta chains below all came from one sample that was sequenced in a study of T cells in Graves' hyperthyroidism and ophthalmopathy. Amplification of TCR beta CDR3 regions used RNA as the template. Carried out on the TCR CDR3, a first-round RT-PCR used the HTBI primer set. From the multiplex PCR reads, TCRdb called clonotypes with MiXCR, one entry per CDR3 protein. The table records about 380,000 distinct CDR3 sequences, less than 20% of them present only once. The sequenced material came from blood. The receptor source for this set is a young man with Graves' ophthalmopathy.

The rearrangement links TRBV9 to TRBJ2-1; maybe TRBD2 (5 bases). This CDR3 region has 15 residues. V gave up 0 bases and J gave up 8 bases, with 15 bases separating them. In germline, CDR1 is SGDLS, CDR2 YYNGEE. This CDR3 is CASSVAGVEGDEQFF. CDR3 in DNA: TGTGCCAGCAGCGTAGCTGGGGTCGAGGGCGATGAGCAGTTCTTC.

The gene calls are TRBV7-2 and TRBJ1-4, with 7 bases identical to TRBD1. Germline V lookup: CDR1 SGHTA, CDR2 FQGNSA. This CDR3 is built from 17 residues. The J segment lost 11 bases and the V segment lost 9 bases, leaving 24 bases of the junction unmatched. The CDR3 reads CASSTHPPGTALDKLFF. The DNA for the CDR3 is TGTGCCAGTAGTACCCACCCACCCGGGACAGCCTTAGACAAACTGTTTTTT.

This clonotype occurred a few times. The gene calls are TRBV5-6 and TRBJ1-1, with D possibly TRBD1 on 6 matching bases. CDR3 size: 17 residues. The germline CDR1 and CDR2 sequences are SGHDT and YYEEEE. Between the trimmed V and J ends, which lost 0 bases and 7 bases, there was a span of 22 bases. As DNA, the CDR3 is TGTGCCAGCAGCTTGGGAGTTTTGGCAGGGGCGGTATATGAAGCTTTCTTT. Translated, it gives CASSLGVLAGAVYEAFF.

CDR3 sequence (DNA): TGTGCCAGTAGTACCCCCCCCGAGGAGGGACAGACCCAGTACTTC. Translating gives CASSTPPEEGQTQYF. This chain links TRBV19 with TRBJ2-5; D is perhaps TRBD2 (6 bases). The V gene lost 4 bases and the J gene lost 6 bases, with 18 bases spanning the gap. Germline V gene sequence: CDR1 LNHDA, CDR2 SQIVND (reference sequence). The CDR3 covers 15 residues.

This clonotype was seen only a few times. The chain joins TRBV7-3 to TRBJ2-2, with 15 bases that match TRBD2. CDR1 is SGHTA, CDR2 FQGTGA, per germline. Trimming removed 2 bases from V and 2 bases from J; junction bases left unmatched: 12. This CDR3 region has 21 residues. In nucleotides, the CDR3 is TGTGCCAGCAGCTTACGCTCGCCGGGACTAGCGGGGGGCCCTAACACCGGGGAGCTGTTTTTT. Translated: CASSLRSPGLAGGPNTGELFF.

This chain connects TRBV20-1 to TRBJ2-1; D remains unclear. The CDR3 loop spans 12 amino acids. Germline CDR1 and CDR2: DFQATT and SNEGSKA (reference sequence). CDR3 protein: CSLRTGLNEQFF. The CDR3 nucleotides read TGCAGCCTACGGACGGGCCTCAATGAGCAGTTCTTC.

The chain uses TRBV4-2 and TRBJ2-3; TRBD2 is a possible D gene (7 bases). V lost 5 bases to trimming and J lost 4 bases, with 22 bases between them. CDR1 LGHNA and CDR2 YNFKEQ come from the germline V gene. This CDR3 comprises 17 residues. The chain's CDR3 is CASSLGGSGGGPDTQYF. DNA for the CDR3: TGTGCCAGCAGCTTAGGGGGTTCGGGCGGGGGCCCAGATACGCAGTATTTT.

The gene calls are TRBV12-3 or TRBV12-4 and TRBJ2-7; TRBD1 might be the D (6 bases). V was cut by 6 bases and J by 8 bases, with 20 bases left in between. This CDR3 has 14 residues. CDR3 nucleotides: TGTGCCAGCAGCTCCTACAGGGCGAGCAACAAGCAGTACTTC. Protein: CASSSYRASNKQYF.

To note about this clonotype: Possible read error: a much larger clone is one base away. The rearrangement uses TRBV12-5 and TRBJ1-1, with D possibly being TRBD1 (5 bases). Germline-derived CDR1 and CDR2 are LGHNT and FRNRAP. CDR3 size: 13 residues. The CDR3 region is CASGAGANTEALF. The CDR3, as DNA: TGTGCTAGTGGCGCCGGGGCGAACACTGAAGCTCTCTTT.

The chain couples TRBV11-2 to TRBJ1-1; D remains ambiguous. Germline values: CDR1 SGHAT, CDR2 FQNNGV. The CDR3 runs to 13 residues. Trimming shortened V by 2 bases and J by 7 bases, and 11 bases separated the two germline ends. CDR3 nucleotide sequence: TGTGCCAGCAGCTTAAGTCTCGAAGTTGAAGCTTTCTTT. The encoded protein is CASSLSLEVEAFF. The full variable domain, with the rest looked up from reference TRBV11-2 and TRBJ1-1, is EAGVAQSPRYKIIEKRQSVAFWCNPISGHATLYWYQQILGQGPKLLIQFQNNGVVDDSQLPKDRFSAERLKGVDSTLKIQPAKLEDSAVYLCASSLSLEVEAFFGQGTRLTVV.

This clonotype was recorded at least ten times. The rearrangement joins TRBV7-8 to TRBJ1-2; 8 bases are a match to TRBD1. With V trimmed by 3 bases and J by 8 bases, 11 bases remained unmatched. Germline-derived CDR1 and CDR2 are SGHVS and FQNEAQ. CDR3 length: 15 residues. CDR3 in amino acids: CASSLKTGTGGGYTF. The CDR3 DNA sequence: TGTGCCAGCAGCTTGAAGACAGGGACAGGTGGAGGCTACACCTTC.

This clonotype occurred many times. V usage is TRBV29-1 and J usage is TRBJ1-1, with a tentative D call TRBD1 (5 bases). Germline CDR1 and CDR2: SQVTM and ANQGSEA. The CDR3 runs to 13 residues. The V end was cut by 4 bases, the J end by 4 bases, with 13 bases between. CDR3 sequence reads: CSVGSPRGTEAFF. The CDR3 coding sequence is TGCAGCGTTGGCTCGCCTAGGGGCACTGAAGCTTTCTTT.

This clonotype has at least ten counts. The chain uses TRBV24-1 and TRBJ2-7; no clear D gene. In germline, CDR1 is KGHDR, CDR2 SFDVKD. V was trimmed by 5 bases and J by 3 bases, leaving 4 bases between them. The CDR3 sequence is 11 residues long. CDR3 nucleotide sequence: TGTGCCACCAGTGCCCACTACGAGCAGTACTTC. This gives the protein CATSAHYEQYF.

This clonotype showed up just a few times. The chain is built from TRBV5-5 and TRBJ2-1, with D unclear. The CDR3 sequence is 14 residues long. Between the trimmed V and J ends, which lost 6 bases and 8 bases, there was a span of 18 bases. Germline V lookup: CDR1 SGHKS, CDR2 YYEKEE (reference sequence). This chain's CDR3 is CASTSKARSDEQFF. The CDR3 coding sequence is TGTGCCAGCACCTCAAAAGCTAGGTCCGATGAGCAGTTCTTC.

This clonotype showed up just once. The rearrangement joins TRBV5-1 to TRBJ1-1; D is perhaps TRBD1 (6 bases). V dropped 6 bases and J dropped 3 bases, with 15 bases sitting between them. This CDR3 is built from 14 residues. The germline gives CDR1 SGHRS, CDR2 YFSETQ. CDR3 region: CASNPAGVDTEAFF. The CDR3 DNA follows: TGCGCCAGCAACCCCGCAGGGGTTGACACTGAAGCTTTCTTT.